The TCR beta chain described here comes from a study of CXCR4 blockade with PD-1 therapy in pancreatic cancer. Regarding the study as a whole: More frequent amino acid clones had more nucleotide rearrangements, suggesting convergent selection. Tumors were clonally expanded, mean 0.14 versus 0.05 in healthy blood. Without paired alpha-beta data, shared specificity of dominant clones is unconfirmed.

The CDR3 spans 15 residues. V lost 5 bases and J 0 bases, leaving 11 bases between the germline ends. Germline loops: CDR1 SGHVT, CDR2 SQSDAQ. By proportion, this clone is medium-sized. The antigen remains unidentified. Patients who provided the archived tumor blocks had not received neoadjuvant therapy before surgery. The repertoire was sequenced with immunoSEQ multiplex PCR; TCRdb's copy has only in-frame clones and lacks some. The table has around 5,200 clones, about 44% seen once; the top ten hold 7% to 10%. The sample was tumor tissue. The genes are TRBV7-4 and TRBJ2-1, with D unclear. The clonotype originates from a human donor with pancreatic ductal adenocarcinoma. CDR3 nucleotide sequence: TGTGCCAGCAGCCCCGCCCAGATCTCCTACAATGAGCAGTTCTTC. Its translation: CASSPAQISYNEQFF.